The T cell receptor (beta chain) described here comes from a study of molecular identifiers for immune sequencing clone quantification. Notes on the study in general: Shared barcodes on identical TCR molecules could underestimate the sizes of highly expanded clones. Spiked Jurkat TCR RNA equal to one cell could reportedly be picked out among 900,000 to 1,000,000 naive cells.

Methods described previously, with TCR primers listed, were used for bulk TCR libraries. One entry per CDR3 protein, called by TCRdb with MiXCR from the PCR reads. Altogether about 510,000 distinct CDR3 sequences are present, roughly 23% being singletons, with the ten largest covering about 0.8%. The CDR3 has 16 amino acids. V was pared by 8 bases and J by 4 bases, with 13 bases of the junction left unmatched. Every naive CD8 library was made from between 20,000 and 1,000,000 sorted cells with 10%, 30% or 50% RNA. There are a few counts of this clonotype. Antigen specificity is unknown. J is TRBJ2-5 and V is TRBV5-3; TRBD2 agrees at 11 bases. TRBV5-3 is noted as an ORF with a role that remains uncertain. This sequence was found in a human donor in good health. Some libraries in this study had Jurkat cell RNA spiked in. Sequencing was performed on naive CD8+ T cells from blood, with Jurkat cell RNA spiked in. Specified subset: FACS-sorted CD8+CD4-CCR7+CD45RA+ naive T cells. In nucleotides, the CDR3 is TGTGCCAGCAGCGTCCCACTAGCGGGAGTGCTAGAGACCCAGTACTTC. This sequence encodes CASSVPLAGVLETQYF.